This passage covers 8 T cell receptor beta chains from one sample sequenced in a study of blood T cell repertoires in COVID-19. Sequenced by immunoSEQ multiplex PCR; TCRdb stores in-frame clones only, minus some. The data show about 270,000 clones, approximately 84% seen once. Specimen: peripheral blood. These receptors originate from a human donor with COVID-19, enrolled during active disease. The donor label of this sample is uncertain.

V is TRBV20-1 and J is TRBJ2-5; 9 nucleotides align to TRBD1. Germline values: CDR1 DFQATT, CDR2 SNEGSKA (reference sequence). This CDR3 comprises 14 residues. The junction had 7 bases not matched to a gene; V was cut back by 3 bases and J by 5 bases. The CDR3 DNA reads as TGCAGTGCTAGTAAGACAGGGGGTGCGGAGACCCAGTACTTC. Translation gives CSASKTGGAETQYF.

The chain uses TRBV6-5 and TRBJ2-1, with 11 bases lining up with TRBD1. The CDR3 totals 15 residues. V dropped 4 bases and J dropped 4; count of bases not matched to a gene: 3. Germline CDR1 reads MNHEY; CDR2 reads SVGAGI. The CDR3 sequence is CASSFGQGAYNEQFF. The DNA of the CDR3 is TGTGCCAGCAGTTTTGGACAGGGGGCTTACAATGAGCAGTTCTTC.

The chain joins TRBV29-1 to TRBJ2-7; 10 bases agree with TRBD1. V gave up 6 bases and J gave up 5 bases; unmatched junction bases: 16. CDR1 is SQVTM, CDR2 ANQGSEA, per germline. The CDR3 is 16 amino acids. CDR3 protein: CSVDTTPGQGTHEQYF. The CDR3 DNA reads TGCAGCGTCGACACAACCCCGGGACAGGGGACCCACGAGCAGTACTTC.

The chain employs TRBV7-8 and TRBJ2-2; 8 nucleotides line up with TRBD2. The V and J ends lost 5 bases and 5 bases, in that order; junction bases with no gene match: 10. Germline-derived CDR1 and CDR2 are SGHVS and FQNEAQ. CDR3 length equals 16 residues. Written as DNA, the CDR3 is TGTGCCAGCAGCCATACAGCGGGAGATGGGACCGGGGAGCTGTTTTTT. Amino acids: CASSHTAGDGTGELFF.

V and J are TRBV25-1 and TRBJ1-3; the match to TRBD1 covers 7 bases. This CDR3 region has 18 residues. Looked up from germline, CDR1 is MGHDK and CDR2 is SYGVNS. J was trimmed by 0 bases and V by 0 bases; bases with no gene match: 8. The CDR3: CASSEYGPGQPSGNTIYF. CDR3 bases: TGTGCCAGCAGTGAATACGGGCCGGGACAGCCCTCTGGAAACACCATATATTTT.

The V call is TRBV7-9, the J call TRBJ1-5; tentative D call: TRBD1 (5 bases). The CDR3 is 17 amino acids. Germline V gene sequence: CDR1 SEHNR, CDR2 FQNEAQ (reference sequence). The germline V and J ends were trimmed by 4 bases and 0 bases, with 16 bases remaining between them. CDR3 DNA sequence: TGTGCCAGCAGCTCCTTGGGGGGTCCAAATAGCAATCAGCCCCAGCATTTT. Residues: CASSSLGGPNSNQPQHF.

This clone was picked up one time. The CDR3 DNA reads as TGTGCCAGTAGTAACCGGGCAGGGGATGAAAAACTGTTTTTT. It encodes CASSNRAGDEKLFF. The V gene is TRBV19, the J gene TRBJ1-4, with D maybe TRBD1 (6 bases). V dropped 4 bases and J dropped 6 bases, with 12 bases sitting between them. CDR1 is LNHDA and CDR2 is SQIVND in the germline V gene (reference sequence). The CDR3 is 14 residues long.

The CDR3 sequence: CASSMDTNTGELFF. The CDR3 DNA reads as TGTGCCAGTAGTATGGACACCAACACCGGGGAGCTGTTTTTT. The genes are TRBV19 and TRBJ2-2; possible D gene TRBD1, 5 bases. This CDR3 contains 14 residues. V lost 3 bases and J 2 bases, leaving 7 bases between the germline ends. Germline V gives CDR1 LNHDA, CDR2 SQIVND (reference sequence). The full variable domain, rest sourced from reference TRBV19 and TRBJ2-2, is DGGITQSPKYLFRKEGQNVTLSCEQNLNHDAMYWYRQDPGQGLRLIYYSQIVNDFQKGDIAEGYSVSREKKESFPLTVTSAQKNPTAFYLCASSMDTNTGELFFGEGSRLTVL.